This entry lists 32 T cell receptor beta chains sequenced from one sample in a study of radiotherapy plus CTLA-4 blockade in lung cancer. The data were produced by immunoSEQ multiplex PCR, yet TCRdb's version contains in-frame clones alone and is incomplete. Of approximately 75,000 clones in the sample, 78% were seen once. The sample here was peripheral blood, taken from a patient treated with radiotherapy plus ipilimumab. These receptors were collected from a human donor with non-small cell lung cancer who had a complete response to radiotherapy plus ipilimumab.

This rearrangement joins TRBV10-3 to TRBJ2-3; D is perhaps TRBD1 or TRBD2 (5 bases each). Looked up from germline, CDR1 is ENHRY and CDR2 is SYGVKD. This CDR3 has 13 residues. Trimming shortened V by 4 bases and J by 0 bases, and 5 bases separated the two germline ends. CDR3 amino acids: CAISGDSTDTQYF. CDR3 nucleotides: TGTGCCATCAGTGGGGACAGCACAGATACGCAGTATTTT.

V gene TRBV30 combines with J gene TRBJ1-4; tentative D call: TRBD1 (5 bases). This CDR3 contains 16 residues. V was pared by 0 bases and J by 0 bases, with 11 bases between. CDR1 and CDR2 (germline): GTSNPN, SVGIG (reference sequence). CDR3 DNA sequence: TGTGCCTGGAGTGTACCAACAGGAGCAACTAATGAAAAACTGTTTTTT. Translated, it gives CAWSVPTGATNEKLFF.

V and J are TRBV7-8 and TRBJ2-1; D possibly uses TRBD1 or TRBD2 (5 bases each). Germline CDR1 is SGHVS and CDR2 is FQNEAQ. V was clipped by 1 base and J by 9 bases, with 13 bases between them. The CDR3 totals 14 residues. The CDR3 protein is CASSLGGSAGEQFF. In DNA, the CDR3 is TGTGCCAGCAGCTTAGGGGGGTCAGCCGGTGAGCAGTTCTTC. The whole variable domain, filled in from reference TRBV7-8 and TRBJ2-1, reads GAGVSQSPRYKVAKRGQDVALRCDPISGHVSLFWYQQALGQGPEFLTYFQNEAQLDKSGLPSDRFFAERPEGSVSTLKIQRTQQEDSAVYLCASSLGGSAGEQFFGPGTRLTVL.

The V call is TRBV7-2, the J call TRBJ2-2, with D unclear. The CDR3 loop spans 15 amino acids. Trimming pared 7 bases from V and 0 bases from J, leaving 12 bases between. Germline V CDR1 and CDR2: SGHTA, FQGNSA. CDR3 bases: TGTGCCAGCAAGGTCGAGCTTTCGAACACCGGGGAGCTGTTTTTT. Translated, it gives CASKVELSNTGELFF. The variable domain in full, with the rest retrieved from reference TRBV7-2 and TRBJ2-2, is GAGVSQSPSNKVTEKGKDVELRCDPISGHTALYWYRQSLGQGLEFLIYFQGNSAPDKSGLPSDRFSAERTGGSVSTLTIQRTQQEDSAVYLCASKVELSNTGELFFGEGSRLTVL.

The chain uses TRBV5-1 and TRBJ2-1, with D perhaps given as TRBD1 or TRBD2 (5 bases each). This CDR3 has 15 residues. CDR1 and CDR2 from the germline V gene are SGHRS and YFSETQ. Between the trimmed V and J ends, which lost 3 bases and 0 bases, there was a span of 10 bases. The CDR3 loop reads CASSSGASSYNEQFF. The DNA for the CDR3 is TGCGCCAGCAGCTCCGGGGCAAGCTCCTACAATGAGCAGTTCTTC.

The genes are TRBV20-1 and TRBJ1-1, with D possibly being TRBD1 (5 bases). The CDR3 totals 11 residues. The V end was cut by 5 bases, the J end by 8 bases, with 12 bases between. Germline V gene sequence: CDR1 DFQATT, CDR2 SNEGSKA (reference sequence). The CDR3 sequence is CSAPGRPEAFF. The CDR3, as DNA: TGCAGTGCTCCGGGACGGCCAGAAGCTTTCTTT.

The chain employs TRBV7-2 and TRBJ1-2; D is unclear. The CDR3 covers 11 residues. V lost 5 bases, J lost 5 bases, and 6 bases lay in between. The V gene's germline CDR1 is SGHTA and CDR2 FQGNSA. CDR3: CASSNRYGYTF. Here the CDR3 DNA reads TGTGCCAGCAGCAACAGATATGGCTACACCTTC.

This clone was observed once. This CDR3 reads CASSPRADTQYF. CDR3 coding DNA: TGTGCCAGCAGCCCGCGGGCAGATACGCAGTATTTT. The chain joins TRBV7-2 to TRBJ2-3; D perhaps matches TRBD2 (5 bases). The CDR3 extends over 12 amino acids. The germline V gene encodes CDR1 SGHTA and CDR2 FQGNSA. V was shortened by 5 bases and J by 4 bases, with 7 bases between the two germline ends.

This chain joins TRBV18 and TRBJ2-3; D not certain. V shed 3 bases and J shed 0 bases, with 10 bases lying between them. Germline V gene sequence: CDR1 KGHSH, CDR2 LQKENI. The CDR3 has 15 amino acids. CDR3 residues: CASSPPFSSTDTQYF. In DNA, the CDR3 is TGTGCCAGCTCACCTCCGTTTTCTAGCACAGATACGCAGTATTTT.

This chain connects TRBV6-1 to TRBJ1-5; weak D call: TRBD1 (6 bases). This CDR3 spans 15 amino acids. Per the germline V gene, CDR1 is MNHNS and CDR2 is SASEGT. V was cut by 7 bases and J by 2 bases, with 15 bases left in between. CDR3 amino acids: CASTSGVMGNQPQHF. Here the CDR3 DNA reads TGTGCCAGCACCTCAGGGGTAATGGGCAATCAGCCCCAGCATTTT.

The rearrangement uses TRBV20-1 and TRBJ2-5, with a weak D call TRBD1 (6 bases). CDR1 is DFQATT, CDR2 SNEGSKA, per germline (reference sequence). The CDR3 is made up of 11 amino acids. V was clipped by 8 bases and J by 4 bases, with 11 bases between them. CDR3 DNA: TGCAGTTACAGGGTGGGAGAGACCCAGTACTTC. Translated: CSYRVGETQYF.

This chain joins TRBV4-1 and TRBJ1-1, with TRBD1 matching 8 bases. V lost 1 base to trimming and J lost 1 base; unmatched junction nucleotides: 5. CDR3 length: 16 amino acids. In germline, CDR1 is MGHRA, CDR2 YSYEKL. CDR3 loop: CASSQGRTGRNTEAFF. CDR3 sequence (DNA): TGCGCCAGCAGCCAAGGGCGGACAGGGCGGAACACTGAAGCTTTCTTT.

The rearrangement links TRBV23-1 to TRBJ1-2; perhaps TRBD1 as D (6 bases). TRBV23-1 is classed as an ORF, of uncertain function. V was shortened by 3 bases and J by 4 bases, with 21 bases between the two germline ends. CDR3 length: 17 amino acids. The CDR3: CASSQGGNSGRGYGYTF. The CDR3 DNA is TGCGCCAGCAGTCAGGGGGGCAATTCCGGGAGAGGCTATGGCTACACCTTC.

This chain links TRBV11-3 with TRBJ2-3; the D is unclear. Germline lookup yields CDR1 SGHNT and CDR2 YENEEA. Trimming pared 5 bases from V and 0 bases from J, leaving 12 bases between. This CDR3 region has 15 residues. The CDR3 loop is CASSPGWASTDTQYF. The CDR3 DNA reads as TGTGCCAGCAGCCCGGGTTGGGCGAGCACAGATACGCAGTATTTT. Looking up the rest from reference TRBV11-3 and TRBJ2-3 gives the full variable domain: EAGVVQSPRYKIIEKKQPVAFWCNPISGHNTLYWYLQNLGQGPELLIRYENEEAVDDSQLPKDRFSAERLKGVDSTLKIQPAELGDSAVYLCASSPGWASTDTQYFGPGTRLTVL.

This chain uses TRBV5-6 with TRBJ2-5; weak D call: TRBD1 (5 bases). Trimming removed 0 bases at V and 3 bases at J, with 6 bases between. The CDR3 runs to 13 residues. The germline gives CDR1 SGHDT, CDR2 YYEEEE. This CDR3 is CASSLGREETQYF. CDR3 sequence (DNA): TGTGCCAGCAGCTTGGGCAGGGAAGAGACCCAGTACTTC.

The CDR3 loop is CASRLGQGTNTEAFF. As DNA, the CDR3 is TGTGCCAGCAGGTTAGGACAGGGAACGAACACTGAAGCTTTCTTT. J is TRBJ1-1 and V is TRBV2, with 8 bases that match TRBD1. This CDR3 region has 15 residues. The V gene's germline CDR1 is SNHLY and CDR2 FYNNEI. J was trimmed by 1 base and V by 6 bases; bases with no gene match: 7.

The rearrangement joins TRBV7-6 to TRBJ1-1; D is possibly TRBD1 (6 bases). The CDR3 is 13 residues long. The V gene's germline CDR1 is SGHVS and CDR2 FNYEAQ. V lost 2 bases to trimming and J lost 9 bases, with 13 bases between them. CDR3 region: CASSLPQGRKAFF. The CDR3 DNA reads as TGTGCCAGCAGCTTACCCCAGGGGAGAAAAGCTTTCTTT.

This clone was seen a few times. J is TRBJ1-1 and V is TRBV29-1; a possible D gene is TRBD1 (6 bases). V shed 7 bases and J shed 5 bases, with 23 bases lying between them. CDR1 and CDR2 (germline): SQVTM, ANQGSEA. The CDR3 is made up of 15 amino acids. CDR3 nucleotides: TGCAGCGCTGGACAGTCATATATCTCGGGGACTGAAGCTTTCTTT. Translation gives CSAGQSYISGTEAFF.

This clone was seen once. CDR3 in amino acids: CSVLGQGDTEAFF. CDR3 DNA sequence: TGCAGCGTCCTCGGACAGGGGGACACTGAAGCTTTCTTT. V is TRBV29-1 and J is TRBJ1-1, with TRBD1 matching over 10 bases. This CDR3 is built from 13 residues. V shed 6 bases and J 3 bases; nucleotides not matched to a gene: 4. Looked up from germline, CDR1 is SQVTM and CDR2 is ANQGSEA.

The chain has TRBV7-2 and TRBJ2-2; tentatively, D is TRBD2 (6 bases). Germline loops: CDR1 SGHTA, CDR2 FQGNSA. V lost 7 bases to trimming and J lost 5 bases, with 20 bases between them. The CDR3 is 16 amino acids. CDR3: CASKKVLGRRTGELFF. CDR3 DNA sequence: TGTGCCAGCAAAAAAGTACTGGGGAGGCGGACCGGGGAGCTGTTTTTT.

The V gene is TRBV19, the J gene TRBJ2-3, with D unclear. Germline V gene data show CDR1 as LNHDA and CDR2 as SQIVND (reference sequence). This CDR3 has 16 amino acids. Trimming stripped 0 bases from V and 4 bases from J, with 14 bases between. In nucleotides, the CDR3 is TGTGCCAGTAGTATAGAGGTCAAAGTGGGTGCAGATACGCAGTATTTT. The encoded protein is CASSIEVKVGADTQYF.

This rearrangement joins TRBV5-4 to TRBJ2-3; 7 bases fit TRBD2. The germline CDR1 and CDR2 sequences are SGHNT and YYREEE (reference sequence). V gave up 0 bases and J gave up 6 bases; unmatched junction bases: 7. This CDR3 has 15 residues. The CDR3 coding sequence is TGTGCCAGCAGCTTGGCTGGGAGCGGGGCTGATACGCAGTATTTT. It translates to CASSLAGSGADTQYF.

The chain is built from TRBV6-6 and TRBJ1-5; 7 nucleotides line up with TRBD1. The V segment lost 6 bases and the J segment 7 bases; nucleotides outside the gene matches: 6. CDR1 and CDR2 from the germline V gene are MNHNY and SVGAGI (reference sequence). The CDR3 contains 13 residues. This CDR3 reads CASSTDREQPQHF. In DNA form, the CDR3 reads TGTGCCAGCAGCACCGACAGGGAACAGCCCCAGCATTTT.

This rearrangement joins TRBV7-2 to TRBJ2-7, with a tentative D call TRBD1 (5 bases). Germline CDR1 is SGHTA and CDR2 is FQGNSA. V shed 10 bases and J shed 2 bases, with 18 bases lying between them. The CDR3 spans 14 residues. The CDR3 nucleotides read TGTGCCACCCAGGGTCAGGGTGGCCCCTACGAGCAGTACTTC. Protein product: CATQGQGGPYEQYF. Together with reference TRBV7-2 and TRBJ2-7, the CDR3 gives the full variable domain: GAGVSQSPSNKVTEKGKDVELRCDPISGHTALYWYRQSLGQGLEFLIYFQGNSAPDKSGLPSDRFSAERTGGSVSTLTIQRTQQEDSAVYLCATQGQGGPYEQYFGPGTRLTVT.

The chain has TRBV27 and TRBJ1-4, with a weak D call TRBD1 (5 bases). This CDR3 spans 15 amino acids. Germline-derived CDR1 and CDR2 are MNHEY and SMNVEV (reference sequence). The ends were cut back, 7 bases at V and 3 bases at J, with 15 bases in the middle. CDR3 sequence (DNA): TGTGCCAGCACTGTTCGGGGGGAGTCTAATGAAAAACTGTTTTTT. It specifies CASTVRGESNEKLFF. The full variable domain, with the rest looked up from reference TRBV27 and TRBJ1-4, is EAQVTQNPRYLITVTGKKLTVTCSQNMNHEYMSWYRQDPGLGLRQIYYSMNVEVTDKGDVPEGYKVSRKEKRNFPLILESPSPNQTSLYFCASTVRGESNEKLFFGSGTQLSVL.

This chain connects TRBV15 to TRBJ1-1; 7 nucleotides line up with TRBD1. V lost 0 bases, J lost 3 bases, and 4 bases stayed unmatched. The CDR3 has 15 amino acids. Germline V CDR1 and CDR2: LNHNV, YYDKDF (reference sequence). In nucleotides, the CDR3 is TGTGCCACCAGCAGAGACTACGACAGGGACACTGAAGCTTTCTTT. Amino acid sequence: CATSRDYDRDTEAFF.

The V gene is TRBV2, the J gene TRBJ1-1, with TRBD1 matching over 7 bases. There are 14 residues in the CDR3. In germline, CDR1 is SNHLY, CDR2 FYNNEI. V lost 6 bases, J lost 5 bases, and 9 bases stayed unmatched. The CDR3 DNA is TGTGCCAGCAGGTCCACAGGGGCGGGAACTGAAGCTTTCTTT. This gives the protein CASRSTGAGTEAFF.

The CDR3 loop is CAIREGQMKYYEQYV. For the CDR3, the DNA is TGTGCCATCCGTGAGGGACAGATGAAGTACTACGAGCAGTACGTC. The chain is built from TRBV10-3 and TRBJ2-7; the match to TRBD1 covers 7 bases. The CDR3 has 15 amino acids. From germline, CDR1 is ENHRY and CDR2 SYGVKD.

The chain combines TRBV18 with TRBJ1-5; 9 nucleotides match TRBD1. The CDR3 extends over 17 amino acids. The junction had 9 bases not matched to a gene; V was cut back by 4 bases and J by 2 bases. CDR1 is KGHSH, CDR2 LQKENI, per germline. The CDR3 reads CASSLAGQGSGNQPQHF. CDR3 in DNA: TGTGCCAGCTCACTTGCGGGACAGGGATCCGGCAATCAGCCCCAGCATTTT.

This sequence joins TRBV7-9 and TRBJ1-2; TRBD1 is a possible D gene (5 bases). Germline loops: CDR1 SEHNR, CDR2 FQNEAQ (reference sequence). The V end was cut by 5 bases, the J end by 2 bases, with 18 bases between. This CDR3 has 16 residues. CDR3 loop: CASSPHRGRGNYGYTF. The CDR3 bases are TGTGCCAGCAGCCCTCACAGAGGACGGGGCAACTATGGCTACACCTTC.

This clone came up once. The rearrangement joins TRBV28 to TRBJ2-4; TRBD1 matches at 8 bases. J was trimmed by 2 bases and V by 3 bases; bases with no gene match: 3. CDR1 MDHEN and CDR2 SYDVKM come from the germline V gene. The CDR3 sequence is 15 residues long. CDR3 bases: TGTGCCAGCAGTTTTCGGACAGGGACCAAAAACATTCAGTACTTC. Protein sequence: CASSFRTGTKNIQYF.

The CDR3 bases are TGTGCCAGCAGTGACTCTAGCGGGGGGGCCAATGAGCAGTTCTTC. Amino acids: CASSDSSGGANEQFF. This sequence joins TRBV6-4 and TRBJ2-1, with 11 bases identical to TRBD2. Per the germline V gene, CDR1 is MRHNA and CDR2 is SNTAGT. The CDR3 is 15 amino acids. The V and J ends lost 0 bases and 6 bases, in that order; junction bases with no gene match: 1.